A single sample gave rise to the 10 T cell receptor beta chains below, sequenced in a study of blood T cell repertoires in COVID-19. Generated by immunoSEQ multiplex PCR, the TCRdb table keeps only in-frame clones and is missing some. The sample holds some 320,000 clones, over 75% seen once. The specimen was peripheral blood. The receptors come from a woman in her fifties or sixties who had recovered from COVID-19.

CDR3 bases: TGTGCCACCAGCAGAGATTTGGGACTCTTCAGCTCCTACGAGCAGTACTTC. Protein sequence: CATSRDLGLFSSYEQYF. This chain joins TRBV15 and TRBJ2-7; TRBD2 might be the D (6 bases). Deletions cut 0 bases from V and 0 bases from J, with 15 bases between. The CDR3 has 17 residues. In germline, CDR1 is LNHNV, CDR2 YYDKDF (reference sequence).

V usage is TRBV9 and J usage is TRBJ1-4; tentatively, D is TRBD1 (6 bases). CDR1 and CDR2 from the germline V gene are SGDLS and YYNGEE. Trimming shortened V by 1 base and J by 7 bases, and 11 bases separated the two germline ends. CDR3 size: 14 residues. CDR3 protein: CASSVSQGGEKLFF. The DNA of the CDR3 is TGTGCCAGCAGCGTATCACAGGGTGGTGAAAAACTGTTTTTT.

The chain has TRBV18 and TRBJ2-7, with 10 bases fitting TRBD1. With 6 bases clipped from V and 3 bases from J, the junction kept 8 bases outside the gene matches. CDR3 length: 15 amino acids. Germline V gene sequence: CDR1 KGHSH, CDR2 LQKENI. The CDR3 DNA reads TGTGCCAGCTCCCGAGGACAGGGGGGTTTCTACGAGCAGTACTTC. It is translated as CASSRGQGGFYEQYF. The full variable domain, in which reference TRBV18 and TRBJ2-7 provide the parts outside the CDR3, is NAGVMQNPRHLVRRRGQEARLRCSPMKGHSHVYWYRQLPEEGLKFMVYLQKENIIDESGMPKERFSAEFPKEGPSILRIQQVVRGDSAAYFCASSRGQGGFYEQYFGPGTRLTVT.

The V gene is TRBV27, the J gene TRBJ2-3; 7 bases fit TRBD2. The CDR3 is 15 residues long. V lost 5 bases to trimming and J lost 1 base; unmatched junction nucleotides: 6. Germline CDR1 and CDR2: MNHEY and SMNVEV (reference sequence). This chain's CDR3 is CASSRAGGGTDTQYF. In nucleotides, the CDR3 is TGTGCCAGCAGTCGTGCTGGGGGGGGCACAGATACGCAGTATTTT.

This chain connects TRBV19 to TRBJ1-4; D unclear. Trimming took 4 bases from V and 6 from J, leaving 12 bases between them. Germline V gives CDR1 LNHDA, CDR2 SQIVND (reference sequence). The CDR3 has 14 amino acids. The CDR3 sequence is CASSTWGVDEKLFF. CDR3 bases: TGTGCCAGTAGTACGTGGGGAGTAGATGAAAAACTGTTTTTT.

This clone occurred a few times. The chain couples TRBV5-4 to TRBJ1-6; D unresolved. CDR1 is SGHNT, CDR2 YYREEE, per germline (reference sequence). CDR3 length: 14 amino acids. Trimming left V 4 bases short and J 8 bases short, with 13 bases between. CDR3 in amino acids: CASSIVPGHSPLHF. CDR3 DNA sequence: TGTGCCAGCAGCATTGTCCCTGGCCATTCACCCCTCCACTTT.

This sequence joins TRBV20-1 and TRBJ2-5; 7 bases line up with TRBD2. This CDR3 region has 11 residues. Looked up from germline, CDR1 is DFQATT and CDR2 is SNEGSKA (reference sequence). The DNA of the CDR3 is TGCGGCGCGGGCGGGGGTCTGGCCCAGTACTTC. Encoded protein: CGAGGGLAQYF.

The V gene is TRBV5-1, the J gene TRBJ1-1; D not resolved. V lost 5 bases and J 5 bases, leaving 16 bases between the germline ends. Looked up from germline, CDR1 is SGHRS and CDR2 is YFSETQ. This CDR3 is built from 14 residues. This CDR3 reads CASSGGRRGTEAFF. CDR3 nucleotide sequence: TGCGCCAGCAGTGGCGGGAGGAGAGGGACTGAAGCTTTCTTT. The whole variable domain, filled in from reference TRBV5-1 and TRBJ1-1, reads KAGVTQTPRYLIKTRGQQVTLSCSPISGHRSVSWYQQTPGQGLQFLFEYFSETQRNKGNFPGRFSGRQFSNSRSEMNVSTLELGDSALYLCASSGGRRGTEAFFGQGTRLTVV.

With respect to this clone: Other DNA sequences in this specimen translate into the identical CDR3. In DNA, the CDR3 is TGTGCCAGCAGCTTGCGAGTGAATAGCAATCAGCCCCAGCATTTT. It translates to CASSLRVNSNQPQHF. The chain couples TRBV5-8 to TRBJ1-5; no definite D call. CDR3 length: 15 residues. The germline V gene has CDR1 SGHTS and CDR2 YDEGEE. Deletions cut 1 base from V and 0 bases from J, with 8 bases between.

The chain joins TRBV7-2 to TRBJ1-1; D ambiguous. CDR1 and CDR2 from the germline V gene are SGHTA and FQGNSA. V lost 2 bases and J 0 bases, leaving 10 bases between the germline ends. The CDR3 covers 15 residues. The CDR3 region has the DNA TGTGCCAGCAGCTTATCTTACAGACTGAACACTGAAGCTTTCTTT. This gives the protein CASSLSYRLNTEAFF.